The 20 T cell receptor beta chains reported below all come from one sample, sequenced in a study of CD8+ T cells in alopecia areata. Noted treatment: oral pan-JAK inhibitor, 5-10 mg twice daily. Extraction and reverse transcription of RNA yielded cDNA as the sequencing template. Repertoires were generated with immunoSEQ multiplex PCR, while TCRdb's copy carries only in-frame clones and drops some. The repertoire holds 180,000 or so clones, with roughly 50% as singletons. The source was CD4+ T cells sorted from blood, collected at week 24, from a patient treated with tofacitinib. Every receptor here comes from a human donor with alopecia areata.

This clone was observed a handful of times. The CDR3: CASSWGLSGDTQYF. DNA for the CDR3: TGTGCCAGCAGTTGGGGCTTATCGGGGGATACGCAGTATTTT. V and J are TRBV2 and TRBJ2-3; perhaps D is TRBD1 or TRBD2 (5 bases each). CDR3 length equals 14 residues. Germline V lookup: CDR1 SNHLY, CDR2 FYNNEI. V was pared by 5 bases and J by 6 bases, with 15 bases between.

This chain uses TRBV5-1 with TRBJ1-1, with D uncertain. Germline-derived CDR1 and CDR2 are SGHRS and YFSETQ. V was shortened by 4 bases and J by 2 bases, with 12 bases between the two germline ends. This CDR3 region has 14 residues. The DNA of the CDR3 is TGCGCCAGCAGCCCTCGGGAAGATAACACTGAAGCTTTCTTT. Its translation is CASSPREDNTEAFF. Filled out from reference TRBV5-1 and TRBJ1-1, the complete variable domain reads KAGVTQTPRYLIKTRGQQVTLSCSPISGHRSVSWYQQTPGQGLQFLFEYFSETQRNKGNFPGRFSGRQFSNSRSEMNVSTLELGDSALYLCASSPREDNTEAFFGQGTRLTVV.

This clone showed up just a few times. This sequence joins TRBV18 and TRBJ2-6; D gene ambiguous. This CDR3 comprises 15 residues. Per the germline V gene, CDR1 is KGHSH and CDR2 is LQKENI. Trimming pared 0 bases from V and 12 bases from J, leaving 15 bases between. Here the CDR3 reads CASSPPYQPTPVLTF. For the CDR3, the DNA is TGTGCCAGCTCACCACCGTACCAGCCGACTCCCGTCCTGACTTTC.

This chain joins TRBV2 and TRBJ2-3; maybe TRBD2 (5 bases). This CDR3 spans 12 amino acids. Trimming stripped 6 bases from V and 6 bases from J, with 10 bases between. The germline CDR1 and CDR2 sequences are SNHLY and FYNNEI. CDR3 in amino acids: CASSPTGDTQYF. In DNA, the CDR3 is TGTGCCAGCAGCCCAACGGGGGATACGCAGTATTTT.

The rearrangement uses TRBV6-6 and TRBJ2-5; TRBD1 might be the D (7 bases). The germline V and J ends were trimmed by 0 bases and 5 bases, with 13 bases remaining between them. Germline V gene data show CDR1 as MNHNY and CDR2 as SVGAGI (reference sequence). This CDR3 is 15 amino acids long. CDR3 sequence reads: CASSYSNSGGETQYF. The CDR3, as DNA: TGTGCCAGCAGTTACTCGAACTCAGGGGGGGAGACCCAGTACTTC.

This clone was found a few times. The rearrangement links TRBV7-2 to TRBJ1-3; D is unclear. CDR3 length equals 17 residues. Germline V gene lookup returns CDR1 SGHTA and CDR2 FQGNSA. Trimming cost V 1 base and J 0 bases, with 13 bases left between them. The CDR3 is CASSLVMAASSGNTIYF. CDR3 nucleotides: TGTGCCAGCAGCTTAGTTATGGCGGCCAGCTCTGGAAACACCATATATTTT.

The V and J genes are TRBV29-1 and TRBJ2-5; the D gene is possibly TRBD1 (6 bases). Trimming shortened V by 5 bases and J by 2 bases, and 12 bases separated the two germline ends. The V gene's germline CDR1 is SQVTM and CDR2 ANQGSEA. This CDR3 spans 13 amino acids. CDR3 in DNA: TGCAGCGTTTTGACAGGACAACAAGAGACCCAGTACTTC. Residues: CSVLTGQQETQYF.

CDR3 loop: CASSQDLKNEQFF. DNA for the CDR3: TGCGCCAGCAGCCAAGATTTAAAGAATGAGCAGTTCTTC. J is TRBJ2-1 and V is TRBV4-3; D not certain. The CDR3 has 13 residues. V was pared by 0 bases and J by 7 bases, with 7 bases between. Looked up from germline, CDR1 is LGHNA and CDR2 is YSLEER.

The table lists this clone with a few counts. CDR3 DNA sequence: TGTGCCAGCGCAGACAGGGGAGATGGCTCTGGGGCCAACGTCCTGACTTTC. Its translation: CASADRGDGSGANVLTF. The rearrangement uses TRBV27 and TRBJ2-6; 8 bases match TRBD1. In germline, CDR1 is MNHEY, CDR2 SMNVEV (reference sequence). Trimming at V came to 8 bases and at J to 0 bases, leaving 9 bases not matched to a gene. This CDR3 contains 17 residues.

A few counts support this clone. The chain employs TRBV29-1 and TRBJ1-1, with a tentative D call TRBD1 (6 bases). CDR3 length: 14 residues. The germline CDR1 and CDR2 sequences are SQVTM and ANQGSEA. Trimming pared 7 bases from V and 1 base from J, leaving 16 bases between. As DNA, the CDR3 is TGCAGCGCAAAATGGGACACTCCGAACACTGAAGCTTTCTTT. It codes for CSAKWDTPNTEAFF.

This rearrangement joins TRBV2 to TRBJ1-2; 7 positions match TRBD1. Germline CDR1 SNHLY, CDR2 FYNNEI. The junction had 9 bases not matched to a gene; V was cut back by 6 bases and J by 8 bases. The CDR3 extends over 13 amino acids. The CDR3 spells CASSYTGVDGYTF. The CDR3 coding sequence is TGTGCCAGCAGCTACACAGGGGTCGACGGCTACACCTTC.

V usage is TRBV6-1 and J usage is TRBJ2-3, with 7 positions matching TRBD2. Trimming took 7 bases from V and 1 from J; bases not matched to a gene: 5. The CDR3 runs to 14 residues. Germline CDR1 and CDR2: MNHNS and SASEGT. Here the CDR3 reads CASTFAGGTDTQYF. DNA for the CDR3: TGTGCCAGCACGTTCGCGGGGGGCACAGATACGCAGTATTTT.

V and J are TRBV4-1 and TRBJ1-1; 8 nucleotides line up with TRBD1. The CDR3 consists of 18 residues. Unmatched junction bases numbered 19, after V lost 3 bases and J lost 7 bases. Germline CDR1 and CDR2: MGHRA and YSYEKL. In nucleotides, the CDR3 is TGCGCCAGCAGCCATCAAGCTCCGGGACAGGTGTGGGGTGGTGAAGCTTTCTTT. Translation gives CASSHQAPGQVWGGEAFF.

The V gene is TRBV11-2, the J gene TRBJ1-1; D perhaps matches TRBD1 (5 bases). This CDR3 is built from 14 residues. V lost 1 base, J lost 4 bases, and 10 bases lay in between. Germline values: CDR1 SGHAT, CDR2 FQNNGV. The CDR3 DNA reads TGTGCCAGCAGCTTAGTGTCAGGGACCACTGAAGCTTTCTTT. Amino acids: CASSLVSGTTEAFF.

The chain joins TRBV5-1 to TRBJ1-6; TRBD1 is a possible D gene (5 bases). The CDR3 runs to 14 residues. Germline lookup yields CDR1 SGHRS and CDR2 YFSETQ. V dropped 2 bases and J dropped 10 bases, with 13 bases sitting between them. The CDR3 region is CASSLQDIGSPLHF. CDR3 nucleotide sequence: TGCGCCAGCAGCTTACAGGACATAGGATCACCCCTCCACTTT.

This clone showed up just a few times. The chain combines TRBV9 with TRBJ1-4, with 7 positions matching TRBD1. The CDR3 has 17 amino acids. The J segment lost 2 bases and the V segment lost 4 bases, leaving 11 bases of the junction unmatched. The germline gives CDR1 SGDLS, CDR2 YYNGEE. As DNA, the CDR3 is TGTGCCAGCAGCCCAGCGACAGGGAGGCCGACTAATGAAAAACTGTTTTTT. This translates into CASSPATGRPTNEKLFF. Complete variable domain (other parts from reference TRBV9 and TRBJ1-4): DSGVTQTPKHLITATGQRVTLRCSPRSGDLSVYWYQQSLDQGLQFLIQYYNGEERAKGNILERFSAQQFPDLHSELNLSSLELGDSALYFCASSPATGRPTNEKLFFGSGTQLSVL.

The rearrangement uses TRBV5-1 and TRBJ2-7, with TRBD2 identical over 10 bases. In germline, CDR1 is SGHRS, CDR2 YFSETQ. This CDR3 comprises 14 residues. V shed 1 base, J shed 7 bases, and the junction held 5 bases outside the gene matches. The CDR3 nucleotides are TGCGCCAGCAGCTTGTTAGCGGGAGGCCTGGAGCAGTACTTC. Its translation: CASSLLAGGLEQYF. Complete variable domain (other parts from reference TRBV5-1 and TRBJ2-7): KAGVTQTPRYLIKTRGQQVTLSCSPISGHRSVSWYQQTPGQGLQFLFEYFSETQRNKGNFPGRFSGRQFSNSRSEMNVSTLELGDSALYLCASSLLAGGLEQYFGPGTRLTVT.

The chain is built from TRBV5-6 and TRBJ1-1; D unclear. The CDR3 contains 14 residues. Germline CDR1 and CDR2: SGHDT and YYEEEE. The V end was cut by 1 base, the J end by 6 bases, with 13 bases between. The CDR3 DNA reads TGTGCCAGCAGCTTGTTTTCGGGGTTTCCTGAAGCTTTCTTT. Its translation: CASSLFSGFPEAFF.

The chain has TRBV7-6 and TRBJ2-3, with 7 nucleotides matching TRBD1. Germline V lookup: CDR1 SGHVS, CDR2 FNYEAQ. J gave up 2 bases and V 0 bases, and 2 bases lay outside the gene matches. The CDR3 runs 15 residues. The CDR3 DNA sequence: TGTGCCAGCAGCTTAGCGGGACAGCCCACAGATACGCAGTATTTT. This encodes CASSLAGQPTDTQYF.

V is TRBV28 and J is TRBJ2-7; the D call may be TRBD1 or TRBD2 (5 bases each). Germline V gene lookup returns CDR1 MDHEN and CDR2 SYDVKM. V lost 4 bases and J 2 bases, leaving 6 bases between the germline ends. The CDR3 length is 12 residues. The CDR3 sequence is CASSSGPYEQYF. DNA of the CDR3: TGTGCCAGCAGTTCGGGGCCCTACGAGCAGTACTTC.